This passage covers 22 T cell receptor beta chains from one sample sequenced in a study of OX40 agonist ivuxolimab in advanced cancers. Profiling relied on immunoSEQ multiplex PCR, and the TCRdb table lists in-frame clones only, not all of them. This sample has roughly 70,000 clones; 80% to 90% occur once, and the top ten carry approximately 11%. Material: CD4+ or CD8+ T cells sorted from blood, obtained in a trial of the OX40 agonist ivuxolimab. Source of these receptors: an adult with an advanced solid tumor such as melanoma, head and neck, liver or kidney cancer.

The rearrangement joins TRBV5-1 to TRBJ2-3; no firm D call. V was shortened by 4 bases and J by 3 bases, with 15 bases between the two germline ends. The CDR3 has 15 amino acids. Per germline, CDR1 SGHRS and CDR2 YFSETQ. CDR3 in DNA: TGCGCCAGCAGCCTTGTCGAGCAGTCAACAGATACGCAGTATTTT. Amino acids: CASSLVEQSTDTQYF.

The CDR3 DNA sequence: TGTGCCAGCACCTTGACGGGGGGCGCGAGGAATTCACCCCTCCACTTT. Amino acid sequence: CASTLTGGARNSPLHF. The rearrangement links TRBV2 to TRBJ1-6; perhaps TRBD1 as D (6 bases). Trimming stripped 7 bases from V and 7 bases from J, with 20 bases between. This CDR3 comprises 16 residues. Germline CDR1 and CDR2: SNHLY and FYNNEI.

The chain links TRBV6-5 to TRBJ2-1; D might be TRBD1 (7 bases). CDR1 is MNHEY and CDR2 is SVGAGI in the germline V gene. V lost 1 base and J 10 bases, leaving 14 bases between the germline ends. The CDR3 is 14 residues long. CDR3 loop: CASSYLSGGGEQFF. CDR3 DNA: TGTGCCAGCAGTTACTTATCAGGGGGAGGCGAGCAGTTCTTC.

The gene calls are TRBV11-2 and TRBJ2-2; 7 positions match TRBD1. Germline loops: CDR1 SGHAT, CDR2 FQNNGV. V trimming: 5 bases; J trimming: 5 bases; junction bases outside the gene matches: 8. CDR3 size: 15 residues. The CDR3 here is CASSPSTGWTGELFF. The CDR3 coding sequence is TGTGCCAGCAGCCCTTCGACAGGGTGGACCGGGGAGCTGTTTTTT.

This rearrangement joins TRBV11-3 to TRBJ2-3, with D unclear. Germline lookup yields CDR1 SGHNT and CDR2 YENEEA. The CDR3 is 12 amino acids. The V end was cut by 0 bases, the J end by 6 bases, with 4 bases between. CDR3 loop: CASSLDPDTQYF. Here the CDR3 DNA reads TGTGCCAGCAGCTTAGACCCGGATACGCAGTATTTT.

The CDR3 nucleotides are TGTGCCAGCAGCGTAATACAGGGTCGTAAGGATGAGCAGTTCTTC. Its translation: CASSVIQGRKDEQFF. The rearrangement links TRBV9 to TRBJ2-1, with D perhaps TRBD1 (6 bases). The CDR3 covers 15 residues. Germline V CDR1 and CDR2: SGDLS, YYNGEE. Trimming stripped 1 base from V and 8 bases from J, with 16 bases between. Together with reference TRBV9 and TRBJ2-1, the CDR3 gives the full variable domain: DSGVTQTPKHLITATGQRVTLRCSPRSGDLSVYWYQQSLDQGLQFLIQYYNGEERAKGNILERFSAQQFPDLHSELNLSSLELGDSALYFCASSVIQGRKDEQFFGPGTRLTVL.

By sample fraction, this clone is medium-sized. V and J are TRBV27 and TRBJ2-3; 10 bases map to TRBD2. J lost 10 bases, V lost 3 bases, and 4 bases had no gene match. Germline-derived CDR1 and CDR2 are MNHEY and SMNVEV (reference sequence). The CDR3 contains 13 residues. In DNA, the CDR3 is TGTGCCAGCAGTTTCGGACTAGCGGCTGCGCAGTATTTT. It codes for CASSFGLAAAQYF.

V is TRBV27 and J is TRBJ2-7; 7 bases fit TRBD2. V dropped 3 bases and J dropped 5; count of bases not matched to a gene: 7. CDR3 length: 14 residues. CDR1 is MNHEY and CDR2 is SMNVEV in the germline V gene (reference sequence). The CDR3 protein is CASSLMRGSHEQYF. CDR3 sequence (DNA): TGTGCCAGCAGTTTGATGCGGGGGTCCCACGAGCAGTACTTC.

The V and J genes are TRBV7-9 and TRBJ1-2; 7 nucleotides line up with TRBD1. Germline V lookup: CDR1 SEHNR, CDR2 FQNEAQ (reference sequence). The V and J ends lost 1 base and 2 bases, in that order; junction bases with no gene match: 7. The CDR3 is made up of 16 amino acids. CDR3 residues: CASSLVGGVGNYGYTF. The DNA for the CDR3 is TGTGCCAGCAGCTTAGTAGGGGGCGTGGGGAACTATGGCTACACCTTC.

A single count supports this clone. V and J are TRBV5-6 and TRBJ2-7; tentative D call: TRBD1 (6 bases). V lost 4 bases, J lost 2 bases, and 10 bases lay in between. Germline V CDR1 and CDR2: SGHDT, YYEEEE. This CDR3 region has 13 residues. Written as DNA, the CDR3 is TGTGCCAGCAGCCTACGACAGGCCTACGAGCAGTACTTC. Translating gives CASSLRQAYEQYF.

The J gene is TRBJ1-2, the V gene TRBV9; 7 bases agree with TRBD1. The CDR3 consists of 16 residues. After removal of 4 bases from V and 6 bases from J, the junction contained 15 bases not matched to a gene. CDR1 is SGDLS and CDR2 is YYNGEE in the germline V gene. Written as DNA, the CDR3 is TGTGCCAGCAGCACCGGGACAGACGAGTTTTGGGATGGCTACACCTTC. Encoded protein: CASSTGTDEFWDGYTF.

Of note for this clone: In the same sample, other DNA sequences code for this CDR3. The DNA for the CDR3 is TGTGCCAGCAGTGATCTAAGCTCTGGAAACACCATATATTTT. This sequence encodes CASSDLSSGNTIYF. This chain connects TRBV25-1 to TRBJ1-3; D unresolved. Trimming cost V 3 bases and J 0 bases, with 6 bases left between them. Germline lookup yields CDR1 MGHDK and CDR2 SYGVNS. The CDR3 spans 14 residues.

The chain carries TRBV27 and TRBJ1-1; D call uncertain. Germline V lookup: CDR1 MNHEY, CDR2 SMNVEV (reference sequence). CDR3 length equals 11 residues. Trimming shortened V by 10 bases and J by 2 bases, and 8 bases separated the two germline ends. The DNA of the CDR3 is TGTGCCACCTACAGAAACACTGAAGCTTTCTTT. This encodes CATYRNTEAFF.

The CDR3 DNA follows: TGTGCCAGCAGCCCGACAATGGGATCCTACAATGAGCAGTTCTTC. Its protein is CASSPTMGSYNEQFF. The rearrangement joins TRBV7-9 to TRBJ2-1; D unresolved. There are 15 residues in the CDR3. Trimming left V 5 bases short and J 1 base short, with 12 bases between. Germline V lookup: CDR1 SEHNR, CDR2 FQNEAQ (reference sequence).

The sample holds one count of this clone. Other DNA sequences within the sample encode an identical CDR3. The rearrangement links TRBV4-2 to TRBJ2-1, with a weak D call TRBD2 (5 bases). The CDR3 loop spans 17 amino acids. Between the trimmed V and J ends, which lost 0 bases and 4 bases, there was a span of 16 bases. From germline, CDR1 is LGHNA and CDR2 YNFKEQ. CDR3 DNA sequence: TGTGCCAGCAGCCAAGAGGGAGAATCCGGGGTTTACAATGAGCAGTTCTTC. As protein: CASSQEGESGVYNEQFF.

This clone has only one observation. Other nucleotide sequences in the sample specify the same CDR3. The chain is built from TRBV5-1 and TRBJ2-3, with 7 positions matching TRBD2. V dropped 0 bases and J dropped 0; count of bases not matched to a gene: 1. In germline, CDR1 is SGHRS, CDR2 YFSETQ. CDR3 length: 15 amino acids. Here the CDR3 reads CASSLERGSTDTQYF. The CDR3, as DNA: TGCGCCAGCAGCTTGGAGCGGGGAAGCACAGATACGCAGTATTTT.

The rearrangement joins TRBV6-1 to TRBJ1-5; D gene unclear. V was trimmed by 4 bases and J by 0 bases, leaving 10 bases between them. The CDR3 covers 15 residues. Germline V gene sequence: CDR1 MNHNS, CDR2 SASEGT. CDR3 residues: CASSVDTFSNQPQHF. In DNA form, the CDR3 reads TGTGCCAGCAGTGTTGACACCTTTAGCAATCAGCCCCAGCATTTT.

The V call is TRBV25-1, the J call TRBJ1-5, with a possible D match to TRBD1 (5 bases). The V end lost 2 bases, the J end lost 3 bases, and 20 bases lay between the germline ends. CDR1 and CDR2 (germline): MGHDK, SYGVNS. This CDR3 is built from 18 residues. The CDR3 DNA sequence: TGTGCCAGCAGTGAAGGGATTGAGGGTCAGGGCTCCAATCAGCCCCAGCATTTT. Amino acid sequence: CASSEGIEGQGSNQPQHF.

This chain links TRBV11-1 with TRBJ1-2, with D possibly being TRBD1 (5 bases). The V and J ends lost 3 bases and 3 bases respectively, with 11 bases between them. The germline V gene encodes CDR1 SGHAT and CDR2 FQDESV (reference sequence). The CDR3 has 14 residues. The CDR3 is CASSFRGTHYGYTF. As DNA, the CDR3 is TGTGCCAGCAGCTTTCGAGGGACCCACTATGGCTACACCTTC.

The genes are TRBV7-2 and TRBJ2-7; the D is unclear. V was shortened by 6 bases and J by 3 bases, with 9 bases between the two germline ends. The CDR3 length is 12 residues. Germline CDR1 SGHTA, CDR2 FQGNSA. The CDR3 here is CASSHGLYEQYF. The CDR3 DNA reads TGTGCCAGCAGTCACGGGCTCTACGAGCAGTACTTC.

The J gene is TRBJ2-7, the V gene TRBV30, with TRBD1 matching 8 bases. Trimming removed 5 bases from V and 2 bases from J; junction bases left unmatched: 2. The CDR3 has 12 residues. The germline V gene has CDR1 GTSNPN and CDR2 SVGIG (reference sequence). The CDR3 DNA reads TGTGCCTGGGAGGACAGGGCCTACGAGCAGTACTTC. Encoded protein: CAWEDRAYEQYF. The full variable domain, its missing parts supplied by reference TRBV30 and TRBJ2-7, is SQTIHQWPATLVQPVGSPLSLECTVEGTSNPNLYWYRQAAGRGLQLLFYSVGIGQISSEVPQNLSASRPQDRQFILSSKKLLLSDSGFYLCAWEDRAYEQYFGPGTRLTVT.

The chain uses TRBV28 and TRBJ2-1, with 16 bases matching TRBD2. V gave up 5 bases and J gave up 7 bases; unmatched junction bases: 14. The CDR3 totals 19 residues. Per the germline V gene, CDR1 is MDHEN and CDR2 is SYDVKM. CDR3 sequence (DNA): TGTGCCAGCAGTCCCCCGGGACTAGCGGGAGGGCCGGGGGGAAATGAGCAGTTCTTC. Its translation: CASSPPGLAGGPGGNEQFF.